The clone carrying this T cell receptor (beta chain) was observed once. The entry originates in a study of T cells after somatic rescue of genetic block. Trimming stripped 1 base from V and 1 base from J, with 11 bases between. The CDR3 is made up of 16 amino acids. Per the germline V gene, CDR1 is SGHKS and CDR2 is YYEKEE (reference sequence). Generated by immunoSEQ multiplex PCR, the TCRdb table keeps only in-frame clones and is missing some. This table has more than 10,000 clones, 73% appearing once. J is TRBJ2-2 and V is TRBV5-5; no clear D gene. The source of this sequence is a boy between 5 and 17 years old. Sample: peripheral blood mononuclear cells (PBMCs). CDR3 in amino acids: CASSLWLNVNTGELFF. The DNA for the CDR3 is TGTGCCAGCAGCTTGTGGCTCAACGTGAACACCGGGGAGCTGTTTTTT.